Sequencing of this TCR beta chain was carried out in a study of blood T cell repertoires in COVID-19. Study in general: The United States, Italy and Spain were the sources of the acute and convalescent COVID-19 samples. PBMCs, B-cell-depleted T cells, or T cells provided the cDNA or gDNA that made up the material.

Trimming stripped 5 bases from V and 0 bases from J, with 8 bases between. Germline values: CDR1 KGHSH, CDR2 LQKENI. This CDR3 has 14 residues. Authors' analysis steps: From reference gene primer amplification, estimates of nucleated cell counts were derived. Only in-frame clones appear in the TCRdb table, and some are missing; sequencing was by immunoSEQ multiplex PCR. V and J calls plus clone size are reproduced from that table; the DNA served to infer D and trimming. The table records 25,000 to 30,000 clones, around nine tenths of them present only once. This sequence originates from a human donor in a cohort sampled during active COVID-19. This chain uses TRBV18 with TRBJ1-5, with D unclear. The sequenced sample was peripheral blood. The CDR3 DNA sequence: TGTGCCAGCTCAGCGGCACATAGCAATCAGCCCCAGCATTTT. Amino acids: CASSAAHSNQPQHF.